This TCR beta chain is from a study of cytomegalovirus exposure and HLA in healthy donors. Regarding the study as a whole: The authors enumerated some 160 TCR beta chains as linked to cytomegalovirus.

The CDR3 spans 13 residues. Germline-derived CDR1 and CDR2 are SEHNR and FQNEAQ (reference sequence). The germline V and J ends were trimmed by 4 bases and 0 bases, with 7 bases remaining between them. Measured with immunoSEQ multiplex PCR; TCRdb has only the in-frame clones, and not every one. This sample has fewer than 400,000 clones, with about nine tenths found just once. Points on this clone: Its cognate antigen is unknown.

This clonotype was obtained from a woman under 30 in good health and CMV-seronegative. The gene calls are TRBV7-9 and TRBJ2-7, with D hard to call. The source material was PBMCs. CDR3 DNA: TGTGCCAGCAGCTCCCCCAGCTCCTACGAGCAGTACTTC. This sequence encodes CASSSPSSYEQYF.